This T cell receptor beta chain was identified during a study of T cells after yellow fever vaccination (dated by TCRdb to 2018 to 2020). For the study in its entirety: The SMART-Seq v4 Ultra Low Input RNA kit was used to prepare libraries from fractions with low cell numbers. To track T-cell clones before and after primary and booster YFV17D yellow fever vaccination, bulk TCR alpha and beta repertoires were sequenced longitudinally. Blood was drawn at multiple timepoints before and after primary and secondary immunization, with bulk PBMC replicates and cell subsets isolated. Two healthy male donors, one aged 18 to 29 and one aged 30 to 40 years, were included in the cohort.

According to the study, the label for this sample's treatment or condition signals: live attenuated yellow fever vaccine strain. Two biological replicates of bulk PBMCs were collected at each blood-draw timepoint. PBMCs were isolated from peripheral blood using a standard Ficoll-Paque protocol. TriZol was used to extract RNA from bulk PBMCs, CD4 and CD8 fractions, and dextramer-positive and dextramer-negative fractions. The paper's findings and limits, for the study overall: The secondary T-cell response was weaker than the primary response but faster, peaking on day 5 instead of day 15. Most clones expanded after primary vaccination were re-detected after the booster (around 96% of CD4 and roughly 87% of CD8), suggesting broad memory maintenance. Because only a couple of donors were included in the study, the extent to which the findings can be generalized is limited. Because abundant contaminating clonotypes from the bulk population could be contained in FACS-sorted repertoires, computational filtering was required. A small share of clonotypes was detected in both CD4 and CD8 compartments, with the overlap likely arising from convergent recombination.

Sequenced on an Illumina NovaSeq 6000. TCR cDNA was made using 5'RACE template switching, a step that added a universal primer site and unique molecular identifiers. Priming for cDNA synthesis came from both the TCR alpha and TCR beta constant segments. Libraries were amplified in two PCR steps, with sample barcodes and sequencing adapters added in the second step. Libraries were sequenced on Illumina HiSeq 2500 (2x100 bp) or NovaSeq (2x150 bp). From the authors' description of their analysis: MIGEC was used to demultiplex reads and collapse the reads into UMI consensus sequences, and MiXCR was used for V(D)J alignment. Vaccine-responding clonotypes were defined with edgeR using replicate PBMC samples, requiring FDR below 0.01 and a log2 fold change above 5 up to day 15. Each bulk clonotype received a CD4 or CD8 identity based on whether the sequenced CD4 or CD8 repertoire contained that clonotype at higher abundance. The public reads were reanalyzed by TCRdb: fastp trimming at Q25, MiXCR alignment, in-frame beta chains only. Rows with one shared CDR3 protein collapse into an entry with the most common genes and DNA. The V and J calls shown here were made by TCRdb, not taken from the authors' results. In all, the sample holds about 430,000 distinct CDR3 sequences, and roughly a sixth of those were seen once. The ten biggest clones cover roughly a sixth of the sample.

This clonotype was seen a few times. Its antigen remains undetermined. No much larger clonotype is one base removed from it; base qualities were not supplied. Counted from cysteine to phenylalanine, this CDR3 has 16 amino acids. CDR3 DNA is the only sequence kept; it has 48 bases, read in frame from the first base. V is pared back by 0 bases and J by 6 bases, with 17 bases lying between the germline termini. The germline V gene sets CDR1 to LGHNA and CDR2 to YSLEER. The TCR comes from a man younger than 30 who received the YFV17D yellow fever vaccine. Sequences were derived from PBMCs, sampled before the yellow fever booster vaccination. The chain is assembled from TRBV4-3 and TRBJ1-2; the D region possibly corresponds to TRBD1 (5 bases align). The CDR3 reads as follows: CASSQDWDAGPDGYTF. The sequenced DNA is TGCGCCAGCAGCCAAGATTGGGACGCCGGCCCAGATGGCTACACCTTC.